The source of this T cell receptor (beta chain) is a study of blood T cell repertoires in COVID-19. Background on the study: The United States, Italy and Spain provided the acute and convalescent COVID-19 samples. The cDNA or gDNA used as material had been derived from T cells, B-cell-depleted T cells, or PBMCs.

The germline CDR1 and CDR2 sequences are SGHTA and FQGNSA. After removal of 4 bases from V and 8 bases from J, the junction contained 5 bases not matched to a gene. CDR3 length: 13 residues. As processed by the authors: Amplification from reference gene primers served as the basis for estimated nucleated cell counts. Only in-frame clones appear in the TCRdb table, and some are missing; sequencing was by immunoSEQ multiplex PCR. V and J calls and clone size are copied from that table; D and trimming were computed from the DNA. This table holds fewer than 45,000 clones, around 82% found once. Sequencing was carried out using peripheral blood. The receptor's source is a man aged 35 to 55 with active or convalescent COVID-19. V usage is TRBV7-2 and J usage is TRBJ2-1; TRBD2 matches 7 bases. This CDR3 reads CASSSAGVYEQFF. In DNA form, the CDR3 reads TGTGCCAGCAGCTCCGCGGGGGTCTATGAGCAGTTCTTC.